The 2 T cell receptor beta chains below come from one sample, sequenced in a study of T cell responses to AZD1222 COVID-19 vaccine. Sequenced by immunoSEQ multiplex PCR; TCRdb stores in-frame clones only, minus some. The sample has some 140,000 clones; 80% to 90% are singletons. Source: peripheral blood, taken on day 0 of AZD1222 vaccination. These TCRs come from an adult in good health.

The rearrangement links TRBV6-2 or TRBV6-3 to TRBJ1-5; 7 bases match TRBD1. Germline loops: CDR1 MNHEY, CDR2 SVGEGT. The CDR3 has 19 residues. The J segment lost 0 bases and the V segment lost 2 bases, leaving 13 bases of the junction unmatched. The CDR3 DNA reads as TGTGCCAGCAGTTACGACCTATGGACAGGCGCCATTAGCAATCAGCCCCAGCATTTT. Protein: CASSYDLWTGAISNQPQHF.

DNA for the CDR3: TGTGCCAGCAGTTATAAGGAAAACAATGAGCAGTTCTTC. Its translation: CASSYKENNEQFF. V gene TRBV6-2 or TRBV6-3 combines with J gene TRBJ2-1; D not resolved. This CDR3 is built from 13 residues. Germline CDR1 reads MNHEY; CDR2 reads SVGEGT. The ends were cut back, 3 bases at V and 5 bases at J, with 8 bases in the middle.